What follows are 25 T cell receptor beta chains derived from one specimen sequenced in a study of post-analysis software for immune sequencing data. Findings and limits, study-wide: Included in a set of roughly five TRBV segments more frequent in patients than controls were TRBV5-6, TRBV5-1 and TRBV20-1.

The authors incorporated unique molecular identifiers into the TCR beta cDNA libraries. TCRdb reprocessed the PCR reads with MiXCR, giving one entry per CDR3 protein. The sample holds 740,000 or so distinct CDR3 sequences, 53% seen once. Antigens of these TCRs are unknown. The sequencing input was blood. The receptors originated from a girl aged 5 to 17 with multiple sclerosis.

The chain has TRBV20-1 and TRBJ2-3; 11 nucleotides agree with TRBD2. The length of the CDR3 is 16 residues. Per the germline V gene, CDR1 is DFQATT and CDR2 is SNEGSKA (reference sequence). Trimming cost V 3 bases and J 0 bases; bases outside gene matches: 5. CDR3 amino acids: CSASLWTSGSTDTQYF. The CDR3, as DNA: TGCAGTGCTAGTCTGTGGACTAGCGGGAGCACAGATACGCAGTATTTT.

In this sample, this clonotype turned up once. The gene calls are TRBV5-1 and TRBJ2-7, with D possibly matching TRBD1 (5 bases). The length of the CDR3 is 14 residues. V gave up 2 bases and J gave up 1 base, with 10 bases separating them. Germline CDR1 reads SGHRS; CDR2 reads YFSETQ. CDR3 residues: CASSFGHLSYEQYF. CDR3 nucleotide sequence: TGCGCCAGCAGCTTCGGACACCTTTCCTACGAGCAGTACTTC. Variable domain in full (rest from reference TRBV5-1 and TRBJ2-7): KAGVTQTPRYLIKTRGQQVTLSCSPISGHRSVSWYQQTPGQGLQFLFEYFSETQRNKGNFPGRFSGRQFSNSRSEMNVSTLELGDSALYLCASSFGHLSYEQYFGPGTRLTVT.

This chain joins TRBV20-1 and TRBJ2-1, with 7 bases that match TRBD2. Germline V lookup: CDR1 DFQATT, CDR2 SNEGSKA (reference sequence). This CDR3 contains 16 residues. V shed 2 bases and J 5 bases; nucleotides not matched to a gene: 12. The CDR3 DNA reads TGCAGTGCTAGACCCATTAGCGGGCGGAGGGACAATGAGCAGTTCTTC. Its translation: CSARPISGRRDNEQFF.

This chain connects TRBV29-1 to TRBJ1-2, with D unclear. Trimming removed 2 bases at V and 2 bases at J, with 9 bases between. In germline, CDR1 is SQVTM, CDR2 ANQGSEA. This CDR3 is 13 amino acids long. This CDR3 is CSVEHYTNYGYTF. CDR3 nucleotides: TGCAGCGTTGAACACTACACCAACTATGGCTACACCTTC.

This clonotype was observed a few times. The chain is built from TRBV7-8 and TRBJ2-1, with a weak D call TRBD2 (5 bases). V was shortened by 5 bases and J by 7 bases, with 12 bases between the two germline ends. The CDR3 covers 13 residues. Per germline, CDR1 SGHVS and CDR2 FQNEAQ. CDR3 in amino acids: CASSQLSGNEQFF. In nucleotides, the CDR3 is TGTGCCAGCAGCCAGTTATCGGGGAATGAGCAGTTCTTC.

This chain joins TRBV12-5 and TRBJ1-4, with D hard to call. The germline gives CDR1 LGHNT, CDR2 FRNRAP. Trimming took off 4 bases at V and 0 bases at J, with 9 bases between the two ends. CDR3 size: 15 residues. CDR3 sequence (DNA): TGTGCTAGTGGTTCGTCCTCTACAACTAATGAAAAACTGTTTTTT. Translation: CASGSSSTTNEKLFF.

V gene TRBV14 combines with J gene TRBJ2-3; no clear D. Germline CDR1 and CDR2: SGHDN and FVKESK. Trimming removed 3 bases at V and 5 bases at J, with 9 bases between. CDR3 length equals 13 residues. The CDR3 spells CASSHALGDTQYF. CDR3 DNA: TGTGCCAGCAGCCACGCCCTGGGAGATACGCAGTATTTT.

The chain carries TRBV7-3 and TRBJ2-6, with 11 bases lining up with TRBD2. Unmatched junction bases numbered 8, after V lost 0 bases and J lost 4 bases. Germline V gene lookup returns CDR1 SGHTA and CDR2 FQGTGA. The CDR3 is made up of 19 amino acids. The CDR3 is CASSLTILAGGAGANVLTF. The CDR3 nucleotides are TGTGCCAGCAGCTTAACGATCCTAGCGGGGGGCGCGGGGGCCAACGTCCTGACTTTC.

This clonotype was detected a few times. The rearrangement joins TRBV25-1 to TRBJ1-2, with TRBD1 as a possible D gene (5 bases). V lost 1 base to trimming and J lost 9 bases, with 18 bases between them. Per the germline V gene, CDR1 is MGHDK and CDR2 is SYGVNS. The CDR3 contains 15 residues. The CDR3 spells CASSESGRAAFRYTF. CDR3 bases: TGTGCCAGCAGTGAATCTGGCAGGGCCGCGTTTCGCTACACCTTC.

J is TRBJ2-1 and V is TRBV20-1; 9 bases match TRBD2. The CDR3 sequence is 15 residues long. Germline CDR1 DFQATT, CDR2 SNEGSKA (reference sequence). V lost 4 bases and J lost 0; bases outside the gene matches: 4. The CDR3 DNA reads TGCAGTGCTACCCTACTAGCGGGCTCCTACAATGAGCAGTTCTTC. It encodes CSATLLAGSYNEQFF.

The chain is built from TRBV20-1 and TRBJ2-7, with D tentatively TRBD2 (6 bases). The CDR3 loop spans 13 amino acids. CDR1 is DFQATT, CDR2 SNEGSKA, per germline (reference sequence). The ends were cut back, 3 bases at V and 4 bases at J, with 13 bases in the middle. The CDR3, as DNA: TGCAGTGCTAGCATGGCAGGGAGGTACGAGCAGTACTTC. The encoded protein is CSASMAGRYEQYF.

This chain connects TRBV4-1 to TRBJ1-6, with unresolved D. The germline CDR1 and CDR2 sequences are MGHRA and YSYEKL. Between the trimmed V and J ends, which lost 1 base and 7 bases, there was a span of 11 bases. This CDR3 has 15 residues. The CDR3 DNA is TGCGCCAGCAGCCAAGCGTGGTCCCCAAATTCACCCCTCCACTTT. This encodes CASSQAWSPNSPLHF.

There are a few counts of this clonotype. The rearrangement uses TRBV5-1 and TRBJ2-5, with no clear D. Germline CDR1 reads SGHRS; CDR2 reads YFSETQ. This CDR3 region has 14 residues. V was cut by 0 bases and J by 3 bases, with 9 bases left in between. The CDR3 region is CASSLVGYEETQYF. The CDR3, as DNA: TGCGCCAGCAGCTTGGTCGGTTACGAAGAGACCCAGTACTTC.

The chain couples TRBV29-1 to TRBJ1-5, with D possibly matching TRBD1 (6 bases). The CDR3 runs 13 residues. In germline, CDR1 is SQVTM, CDR2 ANQGSEA. Trimming took off 6 bases at V and 5 bases at J, with 14 bases between the two ends. The CDR3 loop reads CSVGYGGHQPQHF. The CDR3 region has the DNA TGCAGCGTGGGGTATGGGGGGCATCAGCCCCAGCATTTT.

This clonotype was seen just once. The V gene is TRBV5-1, the J gene TRBJ2-3; D may be TRBD1 or TRBD2 (5 bases each). In germline, CDR1 is SGHRS, CDR2 YFSETQ. The CDR3 has 14 residues. Between the trimmed V and J ends, which lost 5 bases and 6 bases, there was a span of 16 bases. CDR3 region: CASRTGQGFDTQYF. The CDR3 DNA follows: TGCGCCAGCAGGACGGGGCAGGGATTTGATACGCAGTATTTT.

This sequence joins TRBV5-1 and TRBJ2-5; D possibly corresponds to TRBD2 (5 bases). This CDR3 has 15 residues. Trimming took 0 bases from V and 5 from J, leaving 14 bases between them. Germline loops: CDR1 SGHRS, CDR2 YFSETQ. The CDR3 sequence: CASSLGVEGRETQYF. The CDR3 bases are TGCGCCAGCAGCTTGGGAGTAGAGGGCCGGGAGACCCAGTACTTC.

V is TRBV7-3 and J is TRBJ2-3; 7 positions match TRBD2. This CDR3 has 15 residues. After removal of 5 bases from V and 4 bases from J, the junction contained 9 bases not matched to a gene. Germline V gene lookup returns CDR1 SGHTA and CDR2 FQGTGA. The CDR3 spells CASSLGGRRADTQYF. The CDR3 DNA sequence: TGTGCCAGCAGCCTCGGGGGGAGGCGGGCAGATACGCAGTATTTT.

The chain combines TRBV20-1 with TRBJ1-2; D remains unclear. Trimming removed 6 bases from V and 5 bases from J, with 10 bases in between. CDR3 length: 11 amino acids. Germline CDR1 DFQATT, CDR2 SNEGSKA (reference sequence). The CDR3: CSAPLSYGYTF. In nucleotides, the CDR3 is TGCAGTGCCCCTTTGAGTTATGGCTACACCTTC.

The rearrangement uses TRBV29-1 and TRBJ2-3; 9 nucleotides line up with TRBD1. The CDR3 length is 15 residues. Germline V lookup: CDR1 SQVTM, CDR2 ANQGSEA. Trimming at V came to 5 bases and at J to 7 bases, leaving 13 bases not matched to a gene. This CDR3 is CSVRQPGQGRNTQYF. The CDR3 DNA reads TGCAGCGTTCGCCAGCCCGGACAGGGGAGGAATACGCAGTATTTT.

The rearrangement uses TRBV6-6 and TRBJ2-4; the D gene is possibly TRBD1 (6 bases). V shed 5 bases and J shed 8 bases, with 25 bases lying between them. The germline V gene encodes CDR1 MNHNY and CDR2 SVGAGI (reference sequence). This CDR3 has 17 amino acids. As DNA, the CDR3 is TGTGCCAGCAGTACCCGACAGGACCAAAATGGAAGGGACATTCAGTACTTC. Translating gives CASSTRQDQNGRDIQYF.

This sequence joins TRBV4-1 and TRBJ2-1; D possibly corresponds to TRBD2 (6 bases). CDR3 size: 19 residues. Germline assignment: CDR1 MGHRA and CDR2 YSYEKL. V was trimmed by 2 bases and J by 0 bases, leaving 20 bases between them. CDR3 residues: CASSQTHQTGDTSYNEQFF. Here the CDR3 DNA reads TGCGCCAGCAGCCAAACCCATCAAACGGGGGATACCTCCTACAATGAGCAGTTCTTC.

This chain connects TRBV6-5 to TRBJ2-1; a weak D match, TRBD1 (5 bases). The CDR3 runs 11 residues. Germline V gene lookup returns CDR1 MNHEY and CDR2 SVGAGI. V was cut by 2 bases and J by 12 bases, with 8 bases left in between. The CDR3 DNA follows: TGTGCCAGCAGTTACGGACATGGGCAGTTCTTC. Encoded protein: CASSYGHGQFF.

This chain links TRBV12-3 or TRBV12-4 with TRBJ2-1; possible D gene TRBD1, 6 bases. This CDR3 spans 14 amino acids. V lost 4 bases and J 8 bases, leaving 15 bases between the germline ends. CDR3 loop: CASSSTQQGDEQFF. CDR3 nucleotide sequence: TGTGCCAGCAGTTCCACGCAACAGGGAGATGAGCAGTTCTTC.

This chain connects TRBV29-1 to TRBJ1-1; D is unresolved. Between the trimmed V and J ends, which lost 0 bases and 1 base, there was a span of 9 bases. The CDR3 has 14 amino acids. Per germline, CDR1 SQVTM and CDR2 ANQGSEA. The CDR3 reads CSVEDLLGNTEAFF. CDR3 DNA: TGCAGCGTTGAAGATCTGCTGGGGAACACTGAAGCTTTCTTT.

The chain joins TRBV7-9 to TRBJ1-1; D remains ambiguous. Germline CDR1 and CDR2: SEHNR and FQNEAQ (reference sequence). The V and J ends lost 1 base and 10 bases respectively, with 10 bases between them. CDR3 length: 12 residues. The DNA for the CDR3 is TGTGCCAGCAGCTTAGAGTGGGAGGGAGCTTTCTTT. Protein sequence: CASSLEWEGAFF.